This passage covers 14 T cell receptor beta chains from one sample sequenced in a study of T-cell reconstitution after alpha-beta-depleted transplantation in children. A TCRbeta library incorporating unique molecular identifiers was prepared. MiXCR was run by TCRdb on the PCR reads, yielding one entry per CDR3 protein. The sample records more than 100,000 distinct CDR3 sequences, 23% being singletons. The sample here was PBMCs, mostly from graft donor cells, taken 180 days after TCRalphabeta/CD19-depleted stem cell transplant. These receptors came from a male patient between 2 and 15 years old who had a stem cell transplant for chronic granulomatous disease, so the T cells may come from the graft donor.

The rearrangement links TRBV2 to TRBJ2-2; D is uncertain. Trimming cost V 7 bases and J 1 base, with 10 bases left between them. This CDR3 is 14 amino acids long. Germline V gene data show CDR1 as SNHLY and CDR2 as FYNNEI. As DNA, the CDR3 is TGTGCCAGCAAGAGGACCGAGAACACCGGGGAGCTGTTTTTT. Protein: CASKRTENTGELFF.

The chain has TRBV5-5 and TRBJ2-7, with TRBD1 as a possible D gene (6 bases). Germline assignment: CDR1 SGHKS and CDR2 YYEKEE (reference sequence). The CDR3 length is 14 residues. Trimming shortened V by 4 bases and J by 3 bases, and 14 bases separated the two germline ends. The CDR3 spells CASSLQGRHYEQYF. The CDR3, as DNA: TGTGCCAGCAGCCTACAGGGACGGCACTACGAGCAGTACTTC.

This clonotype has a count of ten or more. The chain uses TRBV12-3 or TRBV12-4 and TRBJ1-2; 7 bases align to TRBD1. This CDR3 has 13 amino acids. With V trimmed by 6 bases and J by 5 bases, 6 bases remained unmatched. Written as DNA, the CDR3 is TGTGCCAGCAGCCTCGACAGGGATTATGGCTACACCTTC. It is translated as CASSLDRDYGYTF.

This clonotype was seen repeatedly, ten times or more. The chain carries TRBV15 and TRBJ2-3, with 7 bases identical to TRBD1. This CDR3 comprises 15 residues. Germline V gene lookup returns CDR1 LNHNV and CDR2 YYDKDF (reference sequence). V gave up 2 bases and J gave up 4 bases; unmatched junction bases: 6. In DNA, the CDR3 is TGTGCCACCAGCAGACTTAGACAGGGCGCAGATACGCAGTATTTT. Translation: CATSRLRQGADTQYF.

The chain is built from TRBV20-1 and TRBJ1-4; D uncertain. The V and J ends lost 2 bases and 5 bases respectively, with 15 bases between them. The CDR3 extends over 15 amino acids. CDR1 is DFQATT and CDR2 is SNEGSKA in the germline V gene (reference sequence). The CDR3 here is CSARLPGGLNEKLFF. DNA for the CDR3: TGCAGTGCTAGACTTCCGGGTGGGTTAAATGAAAAACTGTTTTTT.

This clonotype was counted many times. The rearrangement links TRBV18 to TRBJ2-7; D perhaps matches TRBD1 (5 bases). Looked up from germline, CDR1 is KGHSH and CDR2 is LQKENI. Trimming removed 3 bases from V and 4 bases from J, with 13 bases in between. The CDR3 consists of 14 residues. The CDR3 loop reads CASSPFSGHYEQYF. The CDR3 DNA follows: TGTGCCAGCTCACCGTTTTCAGGGCATTACGAGCAGTACTTC.

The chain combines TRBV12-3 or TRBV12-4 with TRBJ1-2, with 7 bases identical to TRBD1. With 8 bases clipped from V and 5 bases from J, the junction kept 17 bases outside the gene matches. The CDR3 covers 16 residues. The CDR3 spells CASRPGKQGRRYGYTF. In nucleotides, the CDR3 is TGTGCCAGCCGACCGGGGAAACAGGGGCGACGGTATGGCTACACCTTC.

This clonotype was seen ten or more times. CDR3 region: CASSLDLQSYEQYF. The DNA for the CDR3 is TGTGCCAGCAGCTTGGACCTTCAAAGCTACGAGCAGTACTTC. This chain links TRBV5-5 with TRBJ2-7, with unresolved D. CDR1 and CDR2 from the germline V gene are SGHKS and YYEKEE (reference sequence). This CDR3 contains 14 residues. Trimming shortened V by 0 bases and J by 3 bases, and 10 bases separated the two germline ends.

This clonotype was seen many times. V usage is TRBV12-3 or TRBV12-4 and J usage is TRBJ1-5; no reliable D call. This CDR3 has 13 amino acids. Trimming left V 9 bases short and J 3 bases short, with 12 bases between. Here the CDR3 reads CASRGRDNQPQHF. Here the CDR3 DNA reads TGTGCCAGTCGAGGAAGGGACAATCAGCCCCAGCATTTT.

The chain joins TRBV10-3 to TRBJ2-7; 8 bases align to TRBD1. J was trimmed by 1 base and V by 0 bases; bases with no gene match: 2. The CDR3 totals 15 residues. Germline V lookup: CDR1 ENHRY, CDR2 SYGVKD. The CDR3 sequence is CAISESGTGSYEQYF. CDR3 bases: TGTGCCATCAGTGAGTCCGGGACAGGTTCCTACGAGCAGTACTTC.

The CDR3: CAWRLLAAEQFF. The CDR3 nucleotides are TGTGCCTGGAGATTACTAGCGGCTGAGCAGTTCTTC. The rearrangement links TRBV30 to TRBJ2-1; 8 bases align to TRBD2. Germline-derived CDR1 and CDR2 are GTSNPN and SVGIG (reference sequence). V shed 3 bases, J shed 9 bases, and the junction held 4 bases outside the gene matches. The length of the CDR3 is 12 residues.

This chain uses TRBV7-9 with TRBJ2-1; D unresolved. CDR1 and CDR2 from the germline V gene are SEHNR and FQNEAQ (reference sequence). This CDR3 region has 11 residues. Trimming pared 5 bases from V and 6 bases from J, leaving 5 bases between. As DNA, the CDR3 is TGTGCCAGCAGCCATATCAATGAGCAGTTCTTC. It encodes CASSHINEQFF.

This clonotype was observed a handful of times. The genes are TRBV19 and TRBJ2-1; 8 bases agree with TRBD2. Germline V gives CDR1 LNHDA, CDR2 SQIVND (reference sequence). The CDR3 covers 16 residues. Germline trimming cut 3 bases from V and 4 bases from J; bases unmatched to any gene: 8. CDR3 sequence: CASSILSGRGYNEQFF. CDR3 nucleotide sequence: TGTGCCAGTAGTATCCTGAGCGGGAGAGGTTACAATGAGCAGTTCTTC.

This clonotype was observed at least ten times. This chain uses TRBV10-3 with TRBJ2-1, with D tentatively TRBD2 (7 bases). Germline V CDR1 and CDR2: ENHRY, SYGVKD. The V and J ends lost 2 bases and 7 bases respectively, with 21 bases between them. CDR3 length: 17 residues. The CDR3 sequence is CAISEPRGGGANNEQFF. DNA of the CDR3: TGTGCCATCAGTGAGCCTCGCGGAGGGGGGGCCAATAATGAGCAGTTCTTC.